These 21 T cell receptor beta chains were all obtained from the same sample, sequenced in a study of blood T cell repertoires in COVID-19. The assay was immunoSEQ multiplex PCR, and TCRdb's table has in-frame clones only and misses some. The sample consists of around 78,000 clones, more than 80% of them appearing once. The sequenced sample was peripheral blood. The receptor source for this set is a man aged 45-65 years with active or convalescent COVID-19.

The CDR3 here is CASSPQIGRPEAFF. In nucleotides, the CDR3 is TGCGCCAGCAGCCCGCAGATCGGGAGACCTGAAGCTTTCTTT. This chain connects TRBV4-3 to TRBJ1-1; D remains ambiguous. Germline-derived CDR1 and CDR2 are LGHNA and YSLEER. The length of the CDR3 is 14 residues. The V and J ends lost 4 bases and 6 bases respectively, with 15 bases between them.

This clone was seen only once. V and J are TRBV5-4 and TRBJ1-2, with TRBD1 identical over 11 bases. V gave up 3 bases and J gave up 2 bases; unmatched junction bases: 3. Germline values: CDR1 SGHNT, CDR2 YYREEE (reference sequence). The CDR3 loop spans 15 amino acids. CDR3 loop: CASSSRTGGNYGYTF. The CDR3 nucleotides are TGTGCCAGCAGCTCCCGGACAGGGGGCAACTATGGCTACACCTTC.

The DNA of the CDR3 is TGTGCCATCAGTGAGTCGTCAGGGGCTGGGGCCAACGTCCTGACTTTC. Its protein is CAISESSGAGANVLTF. This rearrangement joins TRBV10-3 to TRBJ2-6; maybe TRBD1 (6 bases). The V gene lost 0 bases and the J gene lost 2 bases, with 8 bases spanning the gap. This CDR3 spans 16 amino acids. Germline loops: CDR1 ENHRY, CDR2 SYGVKD.

J is TRBJ2-5 and V is TRBV5-4; D perhaps matches TRBD1 (5 bases). Germline-derived CDR1 and CDR2 are SGHNT and YYREEE (reference sequence). With 0 bases removed from V and 5 bases from J, the gap between germline ends came to 14 bases. The CDR3 has 15 residues. The CDR3: CASSLDQGSEETQYF. As DNA, the CDR3 is TGTGCCAGCAGCTTGGATCAGGGTTCGGAGGAGACCCAGTACTTC.

The chain recombines TRBV5-6 with TRBJ1-2; D gene ambiguous. Germline assignment: CDR1 SGHDT and CDR2 YYEEEE. This CDR3 is built from 12 residues. The V end was cut by 4 bases, the J end by 7 bases, with 11 bases between. The CDR3 DNA sequence: TGTGCCAGCAGCCACCCTCGGGTTGGCTACACCTTC. As protein: CASSHPRVGYTF. The complete variable domain, with remaining parts taken from reference TRBV5-6 and TRBJ1-2, reads DAGVTQSPTHLIKTRGQQVTLRCSPKSGHDTVSWYQQALGQGPQFIFQYYEEEERQRGNFPDRFSGHQFPNYSSELNVNALLLGDSALYLCASSHPRVGYTFGSGTRLTVV.

The chain recombines TRBV15 with TRBJ1-2, with 7 bases identical to TRBD1. Losses at the gene ends were 2 bases for V and 4 bases for J; bases not matched to a gene: 7. Per the germline V gene, CDR1 is LNHNV and CDR2 is YYDKDF (reference sequence). CDR3 length: 15 residues. This chain's CDR3 is CATSRPQGGRYGYTF. The CDR3 DNA follows: TGTGCCACCAGCAGACCGCAGGGGGGACGCTATGGCTACACCTTC.

The chain has TRBV11-2 and TRBJ1-2; no reliable D call. Trimming took 0 bases from V and 7 from J, leaving 12 bases between them. The CDR3 sequence is 14 residues long. Germline V gene data show CDR1 as SGHAT and CDR2 as FQNNGV. The CDR3 bases are TGTGCCAGCAGCTTAGAAGCGGCGGAGGGTGGCTACACCTTC. This sequence encodes CASSLEAAEGGYTF.

A single count supports this clone. This rearrangement joins TRBV28 to TRBJ2-7, with TRBD1 identical over 9 bases. V lost 10 bases to trimming and J lost 2 bases; unmatched junction nucleotides: 24. The CDR3 runs 19 residues. Germline V gene data show CDR1 as MDHEN and CDR2 as SYDVKM. CDR3 residues: CANPIANFRDRVPTYEQYF. In DNA, the CDR3 is TGTGCCAACCCGATAGCGAACTTCCGGGACAGGGTGCCTACCTACGAGCAGTACTTC.

The rearrangement uses TRBV2 and TRBJ1-1; 10 nucleotides line up with TRBD1. Looked up from germline, CDR1 is SNHLY and CDR2 is FYNNEI. This CDR3 is 15 amino acids long. Trimming removed 7 bases from V and 0 bases from J; junction bases left unmatched: 5. Here the CDR3 DNA reads TGTGCCAGCACGGACAGGGGGGGAATGAACACTGAAGCTTTCTTT. It translates to CASTDRGGMNTEAFF.

The chain has TRBV30 and TRBJ2-3; 9 positions agree with TRBD1. Germline V lookup: CDR1 GTSNPN, CDR2 SVGIG (reference sequence). The J segment lost 4 bases and the V segment lost 4 bases, leaving 3 bases of the junction unmatched. CDR3 length equals 13 residues. The CDR3 DNA follows: TGTGCCTGGAACAGGGGGCGTTCAGATACGCAGTATTTT. Its protein is CAWNRGRSDTQYF.

Written as DNA, the CDR3 is TGTGCCAGCAGCTTGGTGAAGCAGACCCAGTACTTC. As protein: CASSLVKQTQYF. V and J are TRBV5-8 and TRBJ2-5; D is uncertain. The CDR3 contains 12 residues. Trimming stripped 0 bases from V and 6 bases from J, with 6 bases between. CDR1 SGHTS and CDR2 YDEGEE come from the germline V gene.

V usage is TRBV6-5 and J usage is TRBJ1-1, with D possibly TRBD1 on 5 matching bases. Trimming took 6 bases from V and 0 from J, leaving 14 bases between them. The CDR3 length is 15 residues. From germline, CDR1 is MNHEY and CDR2 SVGAGI. The CDR3 nucleotides read TGTGCCAGCAGCCCACGGGGGACGCTGAACACTGAAGCTTTCTTT. Its protein product is CASSPRGTLNTEAFF.

This clone was seen only once. The CDR3 nucleotides are TGTGCCAGCAGCAGGACTCCGGACACCATATATTTT. Translation gives CASSRTPDTIYF. The chain has TRBV12-3 or TRBV12-4 and TRBJ1-3, with unresolved D. The V end lost 6 bases, the J end lost 8 bases, and 11 bases lay between the germline ends. CDR3 size: 12 residues.

The chain uses TRBV18 and TRBJ2-2; perhaps TRBD2 as D (6 bases). V was shortened by 3 bases and J by 4 bases, with 18 bases between the two germline ends. The V gene's germline CDR1 is KGHSH and CDR2 LQKENI. The length of the CDR3 is 17 residues. The CDR3 is CASSPPGAGRSTGELFF. The CDR3 DNA follows: TGTGCCAGCTCACCCCCTGGTGCGGGGCGAAGCACCGGGGAGCTGTTTTTT.

In this sample, this clone turned up once. V is TRBV7-9 and J is TRBJ2-3; a weak D match, TRBD2 (5 bases). Germline CDR1 and CDR2: SEHNR and FQNEAQ (reference sequence). This CDR3 contains 15 residues. Between the trimmed V and J ends, which lost 1 base and 6 bases, there was a span of 14 bases. The CDR3 here is CASSLDLLADDTQYF. The CDR3 DNA follows: TGTGCCAGCAGCTTAGATCTGCTAGCTGACGATACGCAGTATTTT. The entire variable domain, with the rest obtained from reference TRBV7-9 and TRBJ2-3, is as follows: DTGVSQNPRHKITKRGQNVTFRCDPISEHNRLYWYRQTLGQGPEFLTYFQNEAQLEKSRLLSDRFSAERPKGSFSTLEIQRTEQGDSAMYLCASSLDLLADDTQYFGPGTRLTVL.

The chain employs TRBV3-1 (or the pseudogene TRBV3-2) and TRBJ2-7, with TRBD1 matching over 8 bases. The CDR3 runs 14 residues. Germline-derived CDR1 and CDR2 are LGHDT and YNNKEL (reference sequence). Trimming at V came to 5 bases and at J to 7 bases, leaving 10 bases not matched to a gene. CDR3 sequence reads: CASSADREPREQYF. In nucleotides, the CDR3 is TGTGCCAGCAGCGCGGACAGGGAGCCCAGGGAGCAGTACTTC.

This clone was recorded once. The chain joins TRBV6-6 to TRBJ2-1; 13 bases fit TRBD2. CDR3 length: 16 amino acids. Germline lookup yields CDR1 MNHNY and CDR2 SVGAGI (reference sequence). V dropped 4 bases and J dropped 6; count of bases not matched to a gene: 6. The chain's CDR3 is CASSSTSGGATNEQFF. Written as DNA, the CDR3 is TGTGCCAGCAGTTCAACTAGCGGGGGGGCAACCAATGAGCAGTTCTTC.

This chain joins TRBV6-1 and TRBJ2-7, with TRBD1 identical over 10 bases. After removal of 0 bases from V and 6 bases from J, the junction contained 11 bases not matched to a gene. This CDR3 is built from 17 residues. Germline CDR1 and CDR2: MNHNS and SASEGT. CDR3 sequence reads: CASSEAVDRGFISEQYF. The CDR3 nucleotides read TGTGCCAGCAGTGAAGCGGTGGACAGGGGGTTTATTAGCGAGCAGTACTTC.

The chain carries TRBV5-5 and TRBJ2-1; 10 bases agree with TRBD2. The CDR3 is 15 residues long. Germline CDR1 SGHKS, CDR2 YYEKEE (reference sequence). Unmatched junction bases numbered 8, after V lost 7 bases and J lost 4 bases. The CDR3 protein is CASGRAGGQYNEQFF. CDR3 in DNA: TGTGCCAGCGGGAGAGCGGGAGGGCAATACAATGAGCAGTTCTTC.

The rearrangement uses TRBV19 and TRBJ2-1; TRBD1 matches at 12 bases. This CDR3 has 16 amino acids. The germline V gene encodes CDR1 LNHDA and CDR2 SQIVND (reference sequence). V was pared by 3 bases and J by 8 bases, with 8 bases of the junction left unmatched. The DNA for the CDR3 is TGTGCCAGTAGTATGGCCGGGACAGGGGGCGGGGATGAGCAGTTCTTC. As protein: CASSMAGTGGGDEQFF. The full variable domain, with the rest looked up from reference TRBV19 and TRBJ2-1, is DGGITQSPKYLFRKEGQNVTLSCEQNLNHDAMYWYRQDPGQGLRLIYYSQIVNDFQKGDIAEGYSVSREKKESFPLTVTSAQKNPTAFYLCASSMAGTGGGDEQFFGPGTRLTVL.

This clone has a handful of counts. The chain couples TRBV4-2 to TRBJ2-7; 7 nucleotides agree with TRBD1. Trimming took 1 base from V and 2 from J; bases not matched to a gene: 5. The germline gives CDR1 LGHNA, CDR2 YNFKEQ. The CDR3 spans 15 residues. The CDR3 is CASSQVGTDTYEQYF. In nucleotides, the CDR3 is TGTGCCAGCAGCCAAGTCGGGACAGATACCTACGAGCAGTACTTC.